This T cell receptor (beta chain) appears in the sequencing data of a study of T cells in Graves' hyperthyroidism and ophthalmopathy. General observations from the study: For ophthalmopathy, model prediction preceded onset by a median roughly 6.2 months.

Amplification targeted TCR beta CDR3 regions from RNA transcripts. First-round RT-PCR with HTBI primers amplified the TCR CDR3 region. TCRdb analysed the multiplex PCR reads with MiXCR anew, one entry per CDR3 protein. The sample has 550,000 to 600,000 distinct CDR3 sequences; around 46% are singletons. The CDR3 covers 11 residues. Germline V gene data show CDR1 as MDHEN and CDR2 as SYDVKM. Trimming stripped 8 bases from V and 7 bases from J, with 9 bases between. As regards this clonotype: Its cognate antigen is unknown.

The specimen was peripheral blood or thyroid tissue (not recorded which). The chain carries TRBV28 and TRBJ1-5; D is uncertain. This TCR was recovered from an adult woman with Graves' disease, either hyperthyroidism or ophthalmopathy (not recorded which). The chain's CDR3 is CASQGGQPQHF. CDR3 nucleotide sequence: TGTGCCAGCCAAGGAGGCCAGCCCCAGCATTTT.